This passage covers 5 T cell receptor beta chains from one sample sequenced in a study of PD-L1 blockade in urothelial cancer. The table came from immunoSEQ multiplex PCR; TCRdb's copy has only in-frame clones and leaves some out. Of about 39,000 clones listed, about 89% are singletons. The sample's time point: pretreatment peripheral blood. The sequences come from PBMCs, collected around atezolizumab (anti-PD-L1) treatment. These receptor sequences come from a woman aged 60 to 75 with urothelial cancer.

The table lists this clone with a few counts. The genes are TRBV27 and TRBJ1-5; the D gene is possibly TRBD1 (5 bases). The CDR3 is 16 residues long. The V end was cut by 5 bases, the J end by 0 bases, with 14 bases between. The germline gives CDR1 MNHEY, CDR2 SMNVEV (reference sequence). CDR3 nucleotide sequence: TGTGCCAGCAGTCGATCGGCGGGGCTTAGCAATCAGCCCCAGCATTTT. This gives the protein CASSRSAGLSNQPQHF.

The chain employs TRBV7-2 and TRBJ1-1; TRBD1 matches 9 bases. The J segment lost 6 bases and the V segment lost 5 bases, leaving 10 bases of the junction unmatched. The CDR3 has 15 amino acids. CDR1 is SGHTA, CDR2 FQGNSA, per germline. CDR3 DNA sequence: TGTGCCAGCAGCCAACAAAGACAGGGGGGCCCTGAAGCTTTCTTT. It encodes CASSQQRQGGPEAFF.

The chain's CDR3 is CASTSQGMNTEAFF. The CDR3 region has the DNA TGTGCCAGCACTTCTCAGGGGATGAACACTGAAGCTTTCTTT. The chain is built from TRBV2 and TRBJ1-1; D is perhaps TRBD1 (6 bases). CDR1 and CDR2 from the germline V gene are SNHLY and FYNNEI. V shed 7 bases and J shed 0 bases, with 12 bases lying between them. The CDR3 is 14 amino acids.

The gene calls are TRBV4-2 and TRBJ2-5; the D gene is possibly TRBD2 (6 bases). V lost 0 bases and J 12 bases, leaving 14 bases between the germline ends. Germline assignment: CDR1 LGHNA and CDR2 YNFKEQ. The CDR3 runs to 13 residues. CDR3 nucleotides: TGTGCCAGCAGCCAAGAGTCCGGGACTCAAAAGTACTTC. Encoded protein: CASSQESGTQKYF.

J is TRBJ2-5 and V is TRBV27, with 8 bases that match TRBD2. V lost 8 bases to trimming and J lost 4 bases; unmatched junction nucleotides: 6. This CDR3 is 13 amino acids long. CDR1 MNHEY and CDR2 SMNVEV come from the germline V gene (reference sequence). CDR3 bases: TGTGCCAGCCGGGGGGGGAGGACAGAGACCCAGTACTTC. Translation gives CASRGGRTETQYF.